This T cell receptor (beta chain) was captured by sequencing in a study of CD8 T cells in ankylosing spondylitis. CDR1 is SGHVS and CDR2 is FQNEAQ in the germline V gene. The CDR3 has 15 residues. The germline V and J ends were trimmed by 1 base and 4 bases, with 11 bases remaining between them. This clonotype appeared a few times. The antigen remains undetermined. Study findings and constraints: A TCR beta motif of seven or eight highly homologous variants appeared characteristic of ankylosing spondylitis blood.

A quantitative 5'-RACE method, one with molecular barcodes, was used to make TCR beta libraries. Each CDR3 protein is one row after TCRdb ran MiXCR on the 5' RACE reads. The sample includes a few hundred thousand distinct CDR3 sequences, more than 20% of them seen just once. The clonotype was recovered from a male donor with ankylosing spondylitis or in good health (not recorded which). The rearrangement uses TRBV7-8 and TRBJ2-1; possible D gene TRBD2, 5 bases. The sequenced sample consisted of blood, either unsorted or a sorted T cell fraction (not recorded which). The DNA for the CDR3 is TGTGCCAGCAGCTTAGATGTTGGAGGATACAATGAGCAGTTCTTC. This encodes CASSLDVGGYNEQFF.